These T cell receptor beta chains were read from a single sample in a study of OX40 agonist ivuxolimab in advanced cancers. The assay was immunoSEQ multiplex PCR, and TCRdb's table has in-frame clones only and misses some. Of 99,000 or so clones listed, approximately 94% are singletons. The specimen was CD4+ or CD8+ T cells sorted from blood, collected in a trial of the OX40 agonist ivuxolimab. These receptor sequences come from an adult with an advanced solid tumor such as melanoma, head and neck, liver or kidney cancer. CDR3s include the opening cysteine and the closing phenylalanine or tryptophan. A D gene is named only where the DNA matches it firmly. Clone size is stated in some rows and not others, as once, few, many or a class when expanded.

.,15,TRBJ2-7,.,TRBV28,CASSFGSSLSYEQYF,TGTGCCAGCAGTTTTGGCAGCTCGCTCTCCTACGAGCAGTACTTC
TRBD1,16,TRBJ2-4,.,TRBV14,CASSPTGVLAKNIQYF,TGTGCCAGCAGCCCGACAGGGGTCCTGGCCAAAAACATTCAGTACTTC
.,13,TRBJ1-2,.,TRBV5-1,CASSLGRMYGYTF,TGCGCCAGCAGCTTAGGACGGATGTATGGCTACACCTTC
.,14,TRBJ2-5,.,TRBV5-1,CASSSDLHQETQYF,TGCGCCAGCAGCAGTGATTTACACCAAGAGACCCAGTACTTC
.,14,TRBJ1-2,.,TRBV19,CASRAVGAGYGYTF,TGTGCCAGTAGGGCAGTGGGCGCAGGCTATGGCTACACCTTC
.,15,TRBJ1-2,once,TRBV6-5,CASSRTASPNYGYTF,TGTGCCAGCAGTCGGACAGCCTCTCCTAACTATGGCTACACCTTC
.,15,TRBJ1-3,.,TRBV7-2,CASSPDRSAGNTIYF,TGTGCCAGCAGCCCAGACAGGTCTGCTGGAAACACCATATATTTT
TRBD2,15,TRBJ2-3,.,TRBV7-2,CASSPWGGRTDTQYF,TGTGCCAGCAGCCCTTGGGGCGGGAGAACAGATACGCAGTATTTT
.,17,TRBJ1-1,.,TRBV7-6,CASSLEGSSGVNTEAFF,TGTGCCAGCAGCTTAGAGGGCAGCTCGGGAGTTAACACTGAAGCTTTCTTT
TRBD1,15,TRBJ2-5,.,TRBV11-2,CASSLTGGFAETQYF,TGTGCCAGCAGCTTAACAGGGGGGTTTGCGGAGACCCAGTACTTC
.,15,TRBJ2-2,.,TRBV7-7,CASSPAAAGTGELFF,TGTGCCAGCAGCCCAGCGGCCGCGGGCACCGGGGAGCTGTTTTTT
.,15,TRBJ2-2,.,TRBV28,CASSWDPKNTGELFF,TGTGCCAGCAGTTGGGACCCTAAGAACACCGGGGAGCTGTTTTTT
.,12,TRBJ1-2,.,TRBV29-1,CALGALDYGYTF,TGTGCACTGGGGGCACTGGACTATGGCTACACCTTC
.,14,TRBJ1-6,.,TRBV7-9,CASSLRAGNSPLHF,TGTGCCAGCAGCTTACGGGCAGGGAATTCACCCCTCCACTTT
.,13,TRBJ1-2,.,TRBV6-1,CASSAASNYGYTF,TGTGCCAGCAGTGCGGCTTCTAACTATGGCTACACCTTC
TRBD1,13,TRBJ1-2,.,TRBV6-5,CASRRQGYYGYTF,TGTGCCAGCAGGCGACAGGGATACTATGGCTACACCTTC
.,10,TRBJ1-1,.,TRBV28,CASSLTEAFF,TGTGCCAGCAGCCTCACTGAAGCTTTCTTT
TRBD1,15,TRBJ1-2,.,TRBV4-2,CASSPGGRGGYGYTF,TGTGCCAGCAGCCCAGGCGGCAGGGGGGGCTATGGCTACACCTTC
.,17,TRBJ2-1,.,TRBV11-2,CASSLGAQVGGKSEQFF,TGTGCCAGCAGCTTAGGCGCCCAAGTAGGGGGAAAAAGTGAGCAGTTCTTC
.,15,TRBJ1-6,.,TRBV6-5,CASSYFSSYNSPLHF,TGTGCCAGCAGTTACTTCAGCTCCTATAATTCACCCCTCCACTTT
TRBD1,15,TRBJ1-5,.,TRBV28,CASSASGGSNQPQHF,TGTGCCAGCAGTGCCTCAGGGGGAAGCAATCAGCCCCAGCATTTT
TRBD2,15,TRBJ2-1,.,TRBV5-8,CASRFAGGSRSEQFF,TGTGCCAGCAGATTCGCGGGAGGTAGTAGGAGTGAGCAGTTCTTC
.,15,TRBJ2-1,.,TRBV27,CASTPTGLPRNEQFF,TGTGCCAGCACCCCGACGGGACTCCCTCGCAATGAGCAGTTCTTC
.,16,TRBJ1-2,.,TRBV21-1,CASSKGVRPGNYGYTF,TGTGCCAGCAGCAAAGGAGTGCGGCCAGGGAATTATGGCTACACCTTC
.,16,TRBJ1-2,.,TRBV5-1,CASSSGLTETNYGYTF,TGCGCCAGCAGCTCTGGGTTGACAGAGACTAACTATGGCTACACCTTC
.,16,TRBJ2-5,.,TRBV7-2,CASSPSAFRARETQYF,TGTGCCAGCAGCCCTAGCGCGTTCAGGGCAAGGGAGACCCAGTACTTC
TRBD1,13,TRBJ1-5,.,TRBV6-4,CASSGQGGQPQHF,TGTGCCAGCTCTGGACAGGGCGGGCAGCCCCAGCATTTT
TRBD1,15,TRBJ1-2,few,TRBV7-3,CASSLTGQGLGGYTF,TGTGCCAGCAGCTTAACCGGACAGGGGCTGGGAGGCTACACCTTC
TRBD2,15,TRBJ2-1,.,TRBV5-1,CASSFGSGGGVEQFF,TGCGCCAGCAGCTTCGGTAGCGGGGGCGGCGTCGAGCAGTTCTTC
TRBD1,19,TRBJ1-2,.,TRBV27,CASRTRDRGVKDANYGYTF,TGTGCCAGCAGAACTCGTGACAGGGGAGTAAAGGACGCTAACTATGGCTACACCTTC
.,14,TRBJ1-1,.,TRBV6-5,CASNLQGGNTEAFF,TGTGCCAGCAATTTACAGGGAGGGAACACTGAAGCTTTCTTT
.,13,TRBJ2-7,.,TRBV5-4,CASSYTGENEQYF,TGTGCCAGCAGCTACACGGGGGAGAACGAGCAGTACTTC
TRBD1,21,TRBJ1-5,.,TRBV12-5,CASGPTTLGQGPSRGNQPQHF,TGTGCTAGTGGTCCGACAACCCTGGGACAGGGGCCATCCCGGGGCAATCAGCCCCAGCATTTT
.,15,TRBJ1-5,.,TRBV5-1,CASSWMGEGNQPQHF,TGCGCCAGCAGCTGGATGGGTGAGGGCAATCAGCCCCAGCATTTT
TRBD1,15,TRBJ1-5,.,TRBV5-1,CASSPGQAANQPQHF,TGCGCCAGCAGCCCGGGACAGGCGGCGAATCAGCCCCAGCATTTT
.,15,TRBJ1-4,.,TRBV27,CASSLGDVSNEKLFF,TGTGCCAGCAGTTTAGGCGATGTTAGTAATGAAAAACTGTTTTTT
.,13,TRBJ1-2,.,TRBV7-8,CASSPGQNYGYTF,TGTGCCAGCAGCCCCGGACAGAACTATGGCTACACCTTC
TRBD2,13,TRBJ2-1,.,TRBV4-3,CASSQDGGDAAFF,TGCGCCAGCAGCCAAGATGGGGGGGACGCGGCGTTCTTC
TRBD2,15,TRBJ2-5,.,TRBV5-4,CASSRWEAGKETQYF,TGTGCCAGCAGTCGCTGGGAAGCGGGAAAAGAGACCCAGTACTTC
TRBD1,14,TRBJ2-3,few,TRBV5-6,CASSLQGATDTQYF,TGTGCCAGCAGCCTCCAGGGGGCGACAGATACGCAGTATTTT
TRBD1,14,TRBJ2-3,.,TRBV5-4,CASPGTGSTDTQYF,TGTGCCAGCCCCGGGACAGGGAGCACAGATACGCAGTATTTT
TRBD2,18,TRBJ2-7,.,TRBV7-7,CASSQIGAGGPRIHEQYF,TGTGCTAGCAGCCAGATAGGGGCGGGAGGGCCCCGAATCCACGAGCAGTACTTC
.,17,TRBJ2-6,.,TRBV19,CATRLRAGHSGANVLTF,TGTGCCACCCGCCTCCGGGCGGGGCACTCTGGGGCCAACGTCCTGACTTTC
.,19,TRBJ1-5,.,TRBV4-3,CASSQDLRRRRGDNQPQHF,TGCGCCAGCAGCCAAGATCTGAGACGCCGGAGAGGGGATAATCAGCCCCAGCATTTT
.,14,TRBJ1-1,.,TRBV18,CASSPSTRYTEAFF,TGTGCCAGCTCACCATCTACCAGGTACACTGAAGCTTTCTTT
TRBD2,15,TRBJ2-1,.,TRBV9,CASSGGLAAYNEQFF,TGTGCCAGCAGCGGGGGACTAGCGGCTTACAATGAGCAGTTCTTC
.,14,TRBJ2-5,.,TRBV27,CASGYREGRETQYF,TGTGCCAGCGGTTACCGCGAGGGTCGAGAGACCCAGTACTTC
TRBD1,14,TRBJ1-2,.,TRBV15,CATSRTGDYYGYTF,TGTGCCACCAGCAGGACAGGGGATTACTATGGCTACACCTTC
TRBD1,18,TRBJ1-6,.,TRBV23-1,CASSQPVEGAGYNSPLHF,TGCGCCAGCAGTCAACCTGTGGAGGGGGCCGGTTATAATTCACCCCTCCACTTT
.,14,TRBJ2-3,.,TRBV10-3,CASSRGGSTDTQYF,TGTGCCTCCTCCCGGGGCGGAAGCACAGATACGCAGTATTTT
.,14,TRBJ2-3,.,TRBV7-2,CASSPGRSTDTQYF,TGTGCCAGCAGCCCAGGTAGAAGCACAGATACGCAGTATTTT
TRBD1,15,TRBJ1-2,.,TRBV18,CASSPETGGAGGYTF,TGTGCCAGCTCACCGGAAACAGGGGGCGCGGGCGGCTACACCTTC
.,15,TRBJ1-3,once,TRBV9,CASSVGQFSGNTIYF,TGTGCCAGCAGCGTAGGTCAGTTCTCTGGAAACACCATATATTTT
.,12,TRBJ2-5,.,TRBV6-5,CASSHIKETQYF,TGTGCCAGCAGCCATATCAAAGAGACCCAGTACTTC